This T cell receptor (beta chain) was sequenced during a study of T cell responses to AZD1222 COVID-19 vaccine. Whole-study findings and limits: Repertoire sampling occurred only after the peak T cell response. Baseline seropositivity characterized only six AZD1222 recipients. White British donors predominated, females outnumbered males, and clonal diversity was possibly underestimated.

This clone was counted between two and nine times. Its target is unknown. The V and J ends lost 2 bases and 3 bases respectively, with 3 bases between them. Germline V lookup: CDR1 SGHDT, CDR2 YYEEEE. The CDR3 runs 11 residues. This table comes from immunoSEQ multiplex PCR, and its TCRdb copy is limited to in-frame clones, with some not included. The table has about 120,000 clones, 85% to 95% seen once; the top ten hold about 3%. The sequencing used peripheral blood, collected on day 0 of AZD1222 vaccination. This TCR was sampled from an adult in good health. The chain joins TRBV5-6 to TRBJ2-7, with no clear D. The CDR3 DNA follows: TGTGCCAGCAGCTTCGGCTACGAGCAGTACTTC. This encodes CASSFGYEQYF.